This TCR beta chain comes out of a study of graft-versus-host responses after intestinal transplantation. Sequencing was performed with immunoSEQ multiplex PCR; in TCRdb, only in-frame clones are kept and a portion is missing. The table has about 20,000 clones, about 80% seen once. Intraepithelial and lamina propria lymphocytes were isolated from graft specimens. The sample consisted of ileum tissue, taken 12 days after intestinal transplant. This TCR was sampled from a human patient who received an intestinal transplant, so some T cells may come from the graft donor.

CDR3 DNA: TGTGCCAGCAGCTCCGGAGTGGGCGGGGGGATAAACAATGAGCAGTTCTTC. Its translation is CASSSGVGGGINNEQFF. The chain joins TRBV7-3 to TRBJ2-1, with 8 bases matching TRBD2. CDR1 SGHTA and CDR2 FQGTGA come from the germline V gene. The CDR3 spans 17 residues. Trimming at V came to 4 bases and at J to 5 bases, leaving 13 bases not matched to a gene.